This T cell receptor (beta chain) was retrieved from a study of blood T cell repertoires in COVID-19. Per the study methods: Amplified reference gene primers provided the basis for estimating nucleated cell counts. Method: immunoSEQ multiplex PCR; TCRdb's copy keeps in-frame clones and lacks some. The DNA was the basis for D and trimming; V, J and clone size are from that table. The sample yields 200,000 to 250,000 clones, over 75% seen once. Germline V gene lookup returns CDR1 LNHDA and CDR2 SQIVND (reference sequence). The CDR3 totals 14 residues. V was pared by 3 bases and J by 3 bases, with 10 bases between.

Sample: peripheral blood. The rearrangement joins TRBV19 to TRBJ2-3; D might be TRBD1 (5 bases). This clonotype originated in a young man who had recovered from COVID-19. In DNA, the CDR3 is TGTGCCAGTAGTATTCAGAAGGGGACAGATACGCAGTATTTT. Encoded protein: CASSIQKGTDTQYF.